This TCR beta chain was profiled in a study of blood T cell repertoires in COVID-19. Germline CDR1 and CDR2: MNHEY and SVGAGI. This CDR3 is built from 15 residues. Trimming cost V 8 bases and J 5 bases, with 19 bases left between them. In the authors' methods: Reference gene primer amplification yielded estimated nucleated cell counts. Some clones are missing from TCRdb's copy, which holds only in-frame ones; the method was immunoSEQ multiplex PCR. V, J and clone size are taken as reported in that table, and D and trimming were inferred from the DNA itself. The sample has approximately 90,000 clones; 89% are singletons.

The specimen sequenced was peripheral blood. The TCR originated in a man aged 50 to 60 with acute or convalescent COVID-19. This sequence joins TRBV6-5 and TRBJ1-5, with D unresolved. The CDR3 here is CASSLRTPADQPQHF. As DNA, the CDR3 is TGTGCCAGCTCTCTCCGGACTCCCGCGGATCAGCCCCAGCATTTT.